What follows describes a single T cell receptor (beta chain). Antigen specificity is unknown. The data were taken from a study of T-cell memory formation after mild COVID-19. Study conclusions and caveats: Some responding clones appeared in pre-infection memory, suggesting cross-reactive memory joined.

This CDR3 spans 14 amino acids. Germline assignment: CDR1 SEHNR and CDR2 FQNEAQ (reference sequence). The V gene lost 2 bases and the J gene lost 5 bases, with 12 bases spanning the gap. cDNA libraries for TCR alpha and TCR beta, carrying sample barcodes and UMIs, came from 5'RACE with constant-segment primers. One entry per CDR3 protein, called by TCRdb with MiXCR from the 5' RACE reads. The table shows fewer than 250,000 distinct CDR3 sequences, with around 20% occurring only once. This sequence originates from an adult woman who had mild COVID-19 (a few samples of this study predate the infection). Cell type and time point are not known. What was sequenced was PBMCs or a T cell subset sorted from them (not recorded which). The chain employs TRBV7-9 and TRBJ2-5; D remains unclear. CDR3 residues: CASSLSPVGETQYF. The CDR3 nucleotides read TGTGCCAGCAGCTTATCCCCAGTTGGGGAGACCCAGTACTTC.